This is a list of T cell receptor beta chains from one sample in a study of T cell responses to AZD1222 COVID-19 vaccine. Produced via immunoSEQ multiplex PCR; TCRdb's table is partial and in-frame only. The sample lists some 120,000 clones; about 87% were seen once. Sequenced material: peripheral blood, taken on day 0 of AZD1222 vaccination. All receptors derive from an adult in good health. The CDR3 runs from the conserved cysteine through the conserved F or W. A D gene is named only where the DNA matches it firmly. Clone size, where shown, is once, few, many, or a class for clones that have expanded.

-,-,TRBV5-4,TRBJ2-3,TGTGCCAGCAGCTTCACCGATTATACGCAGTATTTT,CASSFTDYTQYF
few,TRBD2,TRBV25-1,TRBJ2-7,TGTGCCAGCAGTGATCCGTTCGCGGGAGAATGCTACGAGCAGTACTTC,CASSDPFAGECYEQYF
-,-,TRBV7-2,TRBJ2-7,TGTGCCAGCAGCTTAGGCTTTGTCGCCGCCTACGAGCAGTACTTC,CASSLGFVAAYEQYF
-,-,TRBV18,TRBJ2-2,TGTGCCAGCTCACCACCGAGGAACACCGGGGAGCTGTTTTTT,CASSPPRNTGELFF
-,-,TRBV27,TRBJ2-3,TGTGCCAGCAGTGGCCGGAAAGATACGCAGTATTTT,CASSGRKDTQYF
-,-,TRBV18,TRBJ2-5,TGTGCCAGCTCACCACGGGAGAGTAGGGAGACCCAGTACTTC,CASSPRESRETQYF
-,-,TRBV11-1,TRBJ1-1,TGTGCCAGCAGCTTAGGGCCTCCGGGTGAAGCTTTCTTT,CASSLGPPGEAFF
-,TRBD1,TRBV24-1,TRBJ1-5,TGTGCCACCAGTGATGGGACAGGAACTAGCAATCAGCCCCAGCATTTT,CATSDGTGTSNQPQHF
-,-,TRBV2,TRBJ2-3,TGTGCCAGCACCCGGGCCGGCACAGATACGCAGTATTTT,CASTRAGTDTQYF
-,TRBD1,TRBV2,TRBJ2-1,TGTGCCAGCAGTGAAATACCCGGACAGGGCCGGTTCTTC,CASSEIPGQGRFF